This entry lists 8 T cell receptor beta chains sequenced from one sample in a study of OX40 agonist ivuxolimab in advanced cancers. Data came from immunoSEQ multiplex PCR; TCRdb stores just in-frame clones and leaves some out. The table includes tens of thousands of clones, approximately 88% detected once. The sequencing used CD4+ or CD8+ T cells sorted from blood, collected in a trial of the OX40 agonist ivuxolimab. The receptor set was obtained from an adult with an advanced solid tumor such as melanoma, head and neck, liver or kidney cancer.

The chain recombines TRBV7-9 with TRBJ2-5; TRBD1 aligns across 8 bases. V lost 3 bases, J lost 3 bases, and 0 bases stayed unmatched. CDR1 is SEHNR and CDR2 is FQNEAQ in the germline V gene (reference sequence). The CDR3 extends over 13 amino acids. CDR3 sequence: CASSLTGEETQYF. CDR3 nucleotides: TGTGCCAGCAGCTTGACAGGGGAAGAGACCCAGTACTTC.

The rearrangement uses TRBV27 and TRBJ2-7; TRBD2 is a possible D gene (7 bases). Germline values: CDR1 MNHEY, CDR2 SMNVEV (reference sequence). This CDR3 is 14 amino acids long. Trimming stripped 7 bases from V and 6 bases from J, with 19 bases between. CDR3: CASIKTAGAREQYF. The DNA of the CDR3 is TGTGCCAGCATTAAGACGGCGGGGGCCCGCGAGCAGTACTTC.

J is TRBJ2-1 and V is TRBV18, with D maybe TRBD2 (5 bases). Trimming took off 5 bases at V and 4 bases at J, with 15 bases between the two ends. The CDR3 consists of 15 residues. CDR1 KGHSH and CDR2 LQKENI come from the germline V gene. This CDR3 is CASSSGRGWYNEQFF. For the CDR3, the DNA is TGTGCCAGCTCATCCGGCCGGGGTTGGTACAATGAGCAGTTCTTC.

The CDR3 reads CASSSNGLAGMVEQFF. The CDR3 DNA reads as TGTGCCAGCAGTTCGAACGGACTAGCGGGAATGGTTGAGCAGTTCTTC. The chain joins TRBV27 to TRBJ2-1; 12 positions match TRBD2. The CDR3 runs to 16 residues. Germline V CDR1 and CDR2: MNHEY, SMNVEV (reference sequence). The V gene end was trimmed by 4 bases and the J gene end by 9 bases; junction bases not matched to a gene: 10.

This clone was seen only once. The CDR3 protein is CASSLRDRGTEAFF. CDR3 nucleotide sequence: TGTGCCAGCAGTTTACGGGACAGGGGGACTGAAGCTTTCTTT. This chain links TRBV27 with TRBJ1-1, with 11 nucleotides matching TRBD1. The V gene's germline CDR1 is MNHEY and CDR2 SMNVEV (reference sequence). This CDR3 comprises 14 residues. V was clipped by 2 bases and J by 5 bases; unmatched bases: 1.

The chain is built from TRBV18 and TRBJ2-6; D may match TRBD1 or TRBD2 (5 bases each). CDR3 length: 17 amino acids. CDR1 is KGHSH, CDR2 LQKENI, per germline. The V end was cut by 6 bases, the J end by 0 bases, with 15 bases between. The CDR3 DNA reads as TGTGCCAGCTCCTCCGGGACCCTCCCCTCTGGGGCCAACGTCCTGACTTTC. This sequence encodes CASSSGTLPSGANVLTF.

This chain connects TRBV7-2 to TRBJ1-1; TRBD1 matches at 8 bases. This CDR3 region has 14 residues. Unmatched junction bases numbered 4, after V lost 1 base and J lost 6 bases. The germline V gene has CDR1 SGHTA and CDR2 FQGNSA. CDR3 sequence: CASSLVQGVPEAFF. The CDR3, as DNA: TGTGCCAGCAGCTTAGTACAGGGGGTCCCTGAAGCTTTCTTT.

V is TRBV12-5 and J is TRBJ2-1; D uncertain. There are 17 residues in the CDR3. The V gene lost 1 base and the J gene lost 2 bases, with 15 bases spanning the gap. Germline V gives CDR1 LGHNT, CDR2 FRNRAP. The CDR3 here is CASGLGVAGSAYNEQFF. The CDR3 region has the DNA TGTGCTAGTGGTTTGGGGGTCGCCGGGTCGGCCTACAATGAGCAGTTCTTC.